This T cell receptor (beta chain) was observed in a study of T cell repertoires in cytomegalovirus infection. Study-level background: Matching HLA type, along with CMV infection, was indicated by public TCR beta signatures.

This CDR3 has 14 amino acids. Germline V CDR1 and CDR2: SGHTS, YDEGEE. Germline trimming cut 2 bases from V and 9 bases from J; bases unmatched to any gene: 5. TCRdb re-analysed the reads in MiXCR, keeping a single row per CDR3 protein. The table includes some 350,000 distinct CDR3 sequences, about a sixth detected once. As regards this clonotype: No antigen is known for it.

Findings and limits, study-wide: Individuals carrying CMV plus the relevant HLA were identified by cumulative frequency of public TCR beta families. Ex vivo responses were dominated by HLA-C-restricted CMV-specific TCR beta clonotypes.

The TCR comes from a human donor in good health (CMV status not recorded). Some clones in this sample may be carry-over from other donors' samples. The specimen was PBMCs. The V gene is TRBV5-8, the J gene TRBJ1-4, with 9 nucleotides matching TRBD1. The CDR3 sequence: CASSFRDRVKKLFF. CDR3 nucleotides: TGTGCCAGCAGCTTCCGGGACAGGGTAAAAAAACTGTTTTTT. The whole variable domain, remainder taken from reference TRBV5-8 and TRBJ1-4, is EAGVTQSPTHLIKTRGQQATLRCSPISGHTSVYWYQQALGLGLQFLLWYDEGEERNRGNFPPRFSGRQFPNYSSELNVNALELEDSALYLCASSFRDRVKKLFFGSGTQLSVL.